This T cell receptor (beta chain) originates from a study of CD8+ T cells in alopecia areata. About the study: Treatment with tofacitinib (6 to 18 months) was followed by 6 months off drug.

Following RNA extraction, reverse transcription yielded cDNA that acted as the sequencing template. Clones were read by immunoSEQ multiplex PCR, and TCRdb kept only the in-frame ones, dropping some. The data contain around 270,000 clones, 58% of them singletons. Treatment denoted: oral pan-JAK inhibitor, 5-10 mg twice daily. The study team obtained lesional scalp punch biopsies and peripheral blood from alopecia areata patients. Sorting of PBMCs yielded the CD4+ and CD8+ T cells. Sequencing used CD4+ T cells sorted from blood, obtained at week 24, from a patient treated with tofacitinib. The origin of this receptor is a human donor with alopecia areata.

The chain's CDR3 is CASSPGTGDQPQHF. CDR3 DNA sequence: TGCGCCAGCAGCCCCGGGACAGGGGATCAGCCCCAGCATTTT. The V call is TRBV5-1, the J call TRBJ1-5; TRBD1 matches at 10 bases. There are 14 residues in the CDR3. Germline V gives CDR1 SGHRS, CDR2 YFSETQ. J was trimmed by 5 bases and V by 4 bases; bases with no gene match: 3.